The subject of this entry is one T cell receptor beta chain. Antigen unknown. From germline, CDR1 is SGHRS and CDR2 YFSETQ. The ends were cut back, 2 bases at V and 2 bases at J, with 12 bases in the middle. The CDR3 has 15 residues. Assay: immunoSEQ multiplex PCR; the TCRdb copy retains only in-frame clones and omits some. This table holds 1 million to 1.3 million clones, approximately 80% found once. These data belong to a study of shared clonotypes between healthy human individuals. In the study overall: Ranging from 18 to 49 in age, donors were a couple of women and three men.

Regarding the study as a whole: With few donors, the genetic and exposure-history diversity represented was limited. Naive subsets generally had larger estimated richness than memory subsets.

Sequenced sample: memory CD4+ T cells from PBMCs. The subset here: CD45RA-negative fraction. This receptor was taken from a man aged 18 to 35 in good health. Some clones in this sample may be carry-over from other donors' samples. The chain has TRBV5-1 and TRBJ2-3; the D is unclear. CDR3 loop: CASSLEVGLTDTQYF. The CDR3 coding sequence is TGCGCCAGCAGCTTAGAAGTCGGCCTCACAGATACGCAGTATTTT.